The 11 T cell receptor beta chains below come from one sample, sequenced in a study of regulatory T cells (dated by TCRdb to the late 2010s). The research as a whole found: Enrichment for hydrophobic residues at CDR3 positions 6 and 7 was found in conventional CD4+ T cells from CD3G-deficient patients, suggesting more self-reactive specificities.

These TCRs are of unknown antigen specificity. Libraries were constructed by the immunoSEQ multiplex PCR assay. The multiplex PCR used 52 forward TRBV primers and 13 reverse TRBJ primers, with assay-based and computational corrections for amplification bias. TCRdb re-hosts the immuneACCESS table, in-frame sequences only. Its copies lack some clones; in the studies checked, an unresolved V gene accounts for under half of them, and the cause for the rest is not known. The sample table records roughly 15,000 clones; 84% of these occur just once. The ten most abundant clones make up around 8% of the sample. Sequencing was performed on conventional CD4+ T cells sorted from blood. The receptors shown here come from a person aged 25 to 45 with CD3G deficiency.

The V and J genes are TRBV6-1 and TRBJ2-1; TRBD2 matches 8 bases. From germline, CDR1 is MNHNS and CDR2 SASEGT. The CDR3 has 13 residues. Unmatched junction bases numbered 10, after V lost 9 bases and J lost 9 bases. CDR3 protein: CASSKREFGEQFF. The CDR3 bases are TGTGCCAGTTCAAAGCGGGAGTTCGGTGAGCAGTTCTTC.

The rearrangement joins TRBV18 to TRBJ2-7; D gene ambiguous. The CDR3 runs 14 residues. Germline CDR1 KGHSH, CDR2 LQKENI. V lost 2 bases, J lost 7 bases, and 15 bases lay in between. CDR3 DNA sequence: TGTGCCAGCTCACCAAACACGCGGCCGGGTGAGCAGTACTTC. It encodes CASSPNTRPGEQYF. Based on the CDR3 plus reference TRBV18 and TRBJ2-7, the full variable domain is NAGVMQNPRHLVRRRGQEARLRCSPMKGHSHVYWYRQLPEEGLKFMVYLQKENIIDESGMPKERFSAEFPKEGPSILRIQQVVRGDSAAYFCASSPNTRPGEQYFGPGTRLTVT.

This clone was seen more than once but under ten times. V and J are TRBV18 and TRBJ2-7, with D possibly matching TRBD2 (6 bases). The CDR3 contains 14 residues. Looked up from germline, CDR1 is KGHSH and CDR2 is LQKENI. With 2 bases removed from V and 2 bases from J, the gap between germline ends came to 10 bases. Here the CDR3 DNA reads TGTGCCAGCTCACCAGTGGAGGGTACCTACGAGCAGTACTTC. It translates to CASSPVEGTYEQYF.

This chain links TRBV20-1 with TRBJ2-1; D remains ambiguous. This CDR3 is built from 11 residues. CDR1 and CDR2 (germline): DFQATT, SNEGSKA (reference sequence). Trimming took off 7 bases at V and 7 bases at J, with 11 bases between the two ends. CDR3 protein: CSGTRSNEQFF. The CDR3 bases are TGCAGTGGTACCCGGTCAAATGAGCAGTTCTTC.

V and J are TRBV10-3 and TRBJ2-7; D possibly matches TRBD1 or TRBD2 (5 bases each). CDR3 size: 12 residues. V was shortened by 2 bases and J by 9 bases, with 11 bases between the two germline ends. Germline V CDR1 and CDR2: ENHRY, SYGVKD. CDR3 nucleotide sequence: TGTGCCATCAGTGAGGGGTCGGGACGGCAGTACTTC. It is translated as CAISEGSGRQYF.

The chain employs TRBV28 and TRBJ1-2; TRBD1 matches at 7 bases. This CDR3 has 15 residues. Trimming took 3 bases from V and 8 from J; bases not matched to a gene: 12. From germline, CDR1 is MDHEN and CDR2 SYDVKM. The CDR3 coding sequence is TGTGCCAGCAGTTTTGGGGACAGTCGAGTGTACGGCTACACCTTC. Translated, it gives CASSFGDSRVYGYTF.

The chain joins TRBV10-3 to TRBJ1-1, with D hard to call. The CDR3 runs to 13 residues. Germline loops: CDR1 ENHRY, CDR2 SYGVKD. The V end was cut by 4 bases, the J end by 8 bases, with 14 bases between. CDR3 in DNA: TGTGCCATCAGTGCCCGGGAGGGTTCCGAAGCTTTCTTT. Amino acids: CAISAREGSEAFF.

The chain joins TRBV28 to TRBJ2-1; weak D call: TRBD1 (7 bases). Germline CDR1 is MDHEN and CDR2 is SYDVKM. The ends were cut back, 5 bases at V and 2 bases at J, with 16 bases in the middle. This CDR3 has 16 amino acids. CDR3 protein: CASSIGGGGTYNEQFF. Here the CDR3 DNA reads TGTGCCAGCAGTATCGGAGGAGGGGGCACCTACAATGAGCAGTTCTTC.

This clone was counted once. The V gene is TRBV6-1, the J gene TRBJ2-7, with D hard to call. The V gene's germline CDR1 is MNHNS and CDR2 SASEGT. CDR3 length equals 13 residues. V lost 6 bases to trimming and J lost 3 bases, with 12 bases between them. CDR3 loop: CASRGLGYYEQYF. Here the CDR3 DNA reads TGTGCCAGCAGGGGTCTGGGATACTACGAGCAGTACTTC.

This clone was counted only a few times. The V and J genes are TRBV27 and TRBJ1-5; D is perhaps TRBD1 (6 bases). The CDR3 sequence is 14 residues long. Germline V lookup: CDR1 MNHEY, CDR2 SMNVEV (reference sequence). V was clipped by 2 bases and J by 6 bases, with 11 bases between them. CDR3 in amino acids: CASSLRRGSQPQHF. The CDR3 DNA reads as TGTGCCAGCAGTTTACGAAGGGGGAGTCAGCCCCAGCATTTT.

The CDR3, as DNA: TGTGCCAGTAGTCGGGCGGGAAGGGCCGGGGAGCTGTTTTTT. As protein: CASSRAGRAGELFF. The chain joins TRBV19 to TRBJ2-2; D is possibly TRBD2 (6 bases). In germline, CDR1 is LNHDA, CDR2 SQIVND (reference sequence). CDR3 size: 14 residues. With 5 bases removed from V and 6 bases from J, the gap between germline ends came to 13 bases.